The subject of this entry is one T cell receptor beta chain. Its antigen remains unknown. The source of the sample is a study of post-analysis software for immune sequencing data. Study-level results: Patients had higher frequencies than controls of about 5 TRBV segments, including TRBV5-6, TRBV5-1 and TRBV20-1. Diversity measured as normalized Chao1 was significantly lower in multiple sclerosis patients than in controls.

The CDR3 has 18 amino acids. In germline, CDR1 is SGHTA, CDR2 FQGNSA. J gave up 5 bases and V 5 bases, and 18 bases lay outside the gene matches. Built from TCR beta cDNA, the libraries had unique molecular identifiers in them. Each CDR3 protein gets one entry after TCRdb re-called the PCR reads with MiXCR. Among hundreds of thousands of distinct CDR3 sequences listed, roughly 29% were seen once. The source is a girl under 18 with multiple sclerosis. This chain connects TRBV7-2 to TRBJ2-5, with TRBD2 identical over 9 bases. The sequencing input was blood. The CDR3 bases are TGTGCCAGCAGCAGGCCTGCTAGCGGGAAAGATAGTTATGAGACCCAGTACTTC. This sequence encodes CASSRPASGKDSYETQYF.